What follows are 8 T cell receptor beta chains derived from one specimen sequenced in a study of blood T cell repertoires in COVID-19. Assay used: immunoSEQ multiplex PCR; TCRdb lists only in-frame clones, some missing. The sample lists some 340,000 clones, 80% to 90% seen once, with around 3% in the top ten. The specimen sequenced was peripheral blood. The receptors come from a man between 25 and 39 years old with active or convalescent COVID-19.

The J gene is TRBJ1-1, the V gene TRBV18, with D tentatively TRBD1 (5 bases). V was cut by 2 bases and J by 0 bases, with 7 bases left in between. Per the germline V gene, CDR1 is KGHSH and CDR2 is LQKENI. The CDR3 runs to 14 residues. DNA of the CDR3: TGTGCCAGCTCACCAGGGACTATGAACACTGAAGCTTTCTTT. It translates to CASSPGTMNTEAFF.

The chain employs TRBV12-2 and TRBJ1-1; TRBD1 was called by the table and not checked on the DNA. TRBV12-2 represents a pseudogene. This CDR3 contains 14 residues. CDR3 in DNA: TGTGCAAGTCGCCTAGGGACAGGGGGCACTGAAGCTTTCTTT. Its translation is CASRLGTGGTEAFF.

V gene TRBV5-1 combines with J gene TRBJ1-1; D ambiguous. The CDR3 consists of 15 residues. V was trimmed by 6 bases and J by 0 bases, leaving 15 bases between them. Germline CDR1 is SGHRS and CDR2 is YFSETQ. CDR3 region: CASTPNAPLNTEAFF. The CDR3 bases are TGCGCCAGCACCCCAAACGCGCCCTTGAACACTGAAGCTTTCTTT.

The genes are TRBV7-2 and TRBJ1-2; D is unclear. Looked up from germline, CDR1 is SGHTA and CDR2 is FQGNSA. CDR3 length: 13 residues. Trimming removed 4 bases at V and 8 bases at J, with 14 bases between. The CDR3 nucleotides read TGTGCCAGCAGCTGGGAGGGCCAAGGGGGCTACACCTTC. Its translation: CASSWEGQGGYTF.

The V gene is TRBV2, the J gene TRBJ2-2; tentatively, D is TRBD1 (5 bases). The CDR3 is 14 residues long. V was trimmed by 5 bases and J by 1 base, leaving 8 bases between them. CDR1 is SNHLY and CDR2 is FYNNEI in the germline V gene. The DNA of the CDR3 is TGTGCCAGCAGTAGGGGTAGGAACACCGGGGAGCTGTTTTTT. Translating it yields CASSRGRNTGELFF. Full variable domain (outside the CDR3, taken from reference TRBV2 and TRBJ2-2): EPEVTQTPSHQVTQMGQEVILRCVPISNHLYFYWYRQILGQKVEFLVSFYNNEISEKSEIFDDQFSVERPDGSNFTLKIRSTKLEDSAMYFCASSRGRNTGELFFGEGSRLTVL.

The chain is built from TRBV11-3 and TRBJ2-1; 7 nucleotides agree with TRBD2. Germline loops: CDR1 SGHNT, CDR2 YENEEA. With 7 bases clipped from V and 0 bases from J, the junction kept 21 bases outside the gene matches. There are 20 residues in the CDR3. CDR3: CASTLTRITGGISSYNEQFF. DNA of the CDR3: TGTGCCAGCACCCTCACTAGAATCACGGGGGGAATTAGCTCCTACAATGAGCAGTTCTTC.

The chain combines TRBV28 with TRBJ1-1; D not certain. Trimming took off 6 bases at V and 4 bases at J, with 15 bases between the two ends. Germline V lookup: CDR1 MDHEN, CDR2 SYDVKM. The CDR3 consists of 14 residues. The CDR3 region is CASRSSVRSTEAFF. The CDR3 DNA follows: TGTGCCAGCAGATCCTCGGTGCGGTCCACTGAAGCTTTCTTT.

This chain connects TRBV4-1 to TRBJ1-6; D is unclear. CDR3 length: 12 amino acids. Trimming left V 1 base short and J 13 bases short, with 8 bases between. Germline V gives CDR1 MGHRA, CDR2 YSYEKL. CDR3 amino acids: CASSQGEWPLHF. CDR3 sequence (DNA): TGCGCCAGCAGCCAAGGGGAGTGGCCCCTCCACTTT.